The clone carrying this T cell receptor (beta chain) has just a few counts. CDR3 length: 18 residues. The germline V and J ends were trimmed by 4 bases and 2 bases, with 23 bases remaining between them. Germline V CDR1 and CDR2: LNHDA, SQIVND (reference sequence). The sequencing template was cDNA reverse transcribed from extracted RNA. Sequenced by immunoSEQ multiplex PCR; TCRdb stores in-frame clones only, minus some. The sample holds some 180,000 clones, 56% seen once. The sample comes from a study of CD8+ T cells in alopecia areata. J is TRBJ1-2 and V is TRBV19; D is perhaps TRBD1 (5 bases). The material sequenced was CD8+ T cells sorted from blood. The TCR sequence derives from a human donor in good health. The CDR3 sequence: CASSTPDSLNYFNYGYTF. CDR3 in DNA: TGTGCCAGTAGTACTCCCGACAGCCTCAACTATTTCAACTATGGCTACACCTTC.